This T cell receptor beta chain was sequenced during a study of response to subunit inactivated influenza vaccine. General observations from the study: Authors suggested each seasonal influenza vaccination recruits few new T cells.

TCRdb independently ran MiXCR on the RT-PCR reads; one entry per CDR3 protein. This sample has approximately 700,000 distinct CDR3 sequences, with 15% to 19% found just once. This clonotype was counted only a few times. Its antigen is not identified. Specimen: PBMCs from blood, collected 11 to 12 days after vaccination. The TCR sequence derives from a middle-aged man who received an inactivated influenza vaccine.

The CDR3, as DNA: TGCGCCAGCAGCTTTTCTCCAACAGGCTCGAATGGCTACACCTTC. Protein product: CASSFSPTGSNGYTF. The rearrangement links TRBV5-1 to TRBJ1-2, with D possibly matching TRBD1 (5 bases). V lost 2 bases, J lost 6 bases, and 17 bases lay in between. The CDR3 consists of 15 residues. CDR1 is SGHRS, CDR2 YFSETQ, per germline.